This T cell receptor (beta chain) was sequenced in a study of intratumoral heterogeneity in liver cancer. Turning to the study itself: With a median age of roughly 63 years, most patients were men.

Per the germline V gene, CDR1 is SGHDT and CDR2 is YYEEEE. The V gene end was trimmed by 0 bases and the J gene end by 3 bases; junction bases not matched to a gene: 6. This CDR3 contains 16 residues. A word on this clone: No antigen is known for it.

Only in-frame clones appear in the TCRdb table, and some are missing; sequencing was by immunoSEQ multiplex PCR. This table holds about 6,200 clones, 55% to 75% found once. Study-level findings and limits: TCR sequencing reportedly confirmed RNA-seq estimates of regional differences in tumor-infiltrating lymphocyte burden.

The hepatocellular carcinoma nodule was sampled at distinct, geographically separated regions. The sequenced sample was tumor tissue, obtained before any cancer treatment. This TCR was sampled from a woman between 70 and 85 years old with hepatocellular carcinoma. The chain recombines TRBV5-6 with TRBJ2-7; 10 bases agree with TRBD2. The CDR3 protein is CASSLALAGPFYEQYF. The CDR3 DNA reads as TGTGCCAGCAGCTTGGCACTAGCGGGACCTTTCTACGAGCAGTACTTC.